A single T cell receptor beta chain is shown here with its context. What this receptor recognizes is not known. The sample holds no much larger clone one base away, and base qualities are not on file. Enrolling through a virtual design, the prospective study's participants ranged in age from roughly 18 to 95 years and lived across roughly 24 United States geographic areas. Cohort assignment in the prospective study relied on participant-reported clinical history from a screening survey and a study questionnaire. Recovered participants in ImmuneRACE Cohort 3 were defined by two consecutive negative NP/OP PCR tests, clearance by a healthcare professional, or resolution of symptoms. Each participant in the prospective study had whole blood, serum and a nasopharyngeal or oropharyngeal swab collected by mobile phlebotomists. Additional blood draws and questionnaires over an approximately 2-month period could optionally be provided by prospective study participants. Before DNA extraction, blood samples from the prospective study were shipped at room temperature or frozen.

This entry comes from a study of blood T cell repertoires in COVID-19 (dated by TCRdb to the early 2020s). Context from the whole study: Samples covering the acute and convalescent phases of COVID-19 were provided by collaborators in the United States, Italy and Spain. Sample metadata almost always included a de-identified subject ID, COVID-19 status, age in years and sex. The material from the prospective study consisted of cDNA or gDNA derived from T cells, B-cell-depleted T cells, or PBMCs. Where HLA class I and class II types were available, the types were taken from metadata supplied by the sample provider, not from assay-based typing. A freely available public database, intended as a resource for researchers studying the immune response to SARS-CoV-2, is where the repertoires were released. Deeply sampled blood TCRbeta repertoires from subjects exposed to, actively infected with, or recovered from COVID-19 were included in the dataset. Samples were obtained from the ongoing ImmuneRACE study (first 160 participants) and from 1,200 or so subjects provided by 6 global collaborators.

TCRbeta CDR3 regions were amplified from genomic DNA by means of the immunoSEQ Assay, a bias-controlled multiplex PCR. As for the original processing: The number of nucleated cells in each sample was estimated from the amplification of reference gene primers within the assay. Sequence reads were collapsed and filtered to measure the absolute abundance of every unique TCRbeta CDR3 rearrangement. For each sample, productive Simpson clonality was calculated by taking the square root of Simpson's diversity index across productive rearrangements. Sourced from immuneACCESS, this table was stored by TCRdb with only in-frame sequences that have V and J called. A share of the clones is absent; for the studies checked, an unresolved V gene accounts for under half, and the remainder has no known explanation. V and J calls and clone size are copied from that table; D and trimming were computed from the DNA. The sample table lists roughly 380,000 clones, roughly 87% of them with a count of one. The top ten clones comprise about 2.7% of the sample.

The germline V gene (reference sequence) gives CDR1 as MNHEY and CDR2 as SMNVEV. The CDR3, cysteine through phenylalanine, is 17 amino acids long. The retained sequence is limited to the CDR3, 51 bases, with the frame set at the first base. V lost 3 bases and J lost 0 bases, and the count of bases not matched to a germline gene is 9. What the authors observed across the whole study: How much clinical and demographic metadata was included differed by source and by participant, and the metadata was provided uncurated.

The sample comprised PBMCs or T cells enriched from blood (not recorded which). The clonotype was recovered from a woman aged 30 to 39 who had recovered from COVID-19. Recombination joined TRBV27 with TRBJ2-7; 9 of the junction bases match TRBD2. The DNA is TGTGCCAGCAGTTTCCGGACCGGGACTAGCTTCTCCTACGAGCAGTACTTC. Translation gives CASSFRTGTSFSYEQYF.